The clone carrying this T cell receptor (beta chain) appeared a few times. TCRdb keeps only in-frame clones here, not all; method: immunoSEQ multiplex PCR. The sample has tens of thousands of clones, over 75% seen once. V gave up 2 bases and J gave up 4 bases, with 14 bases separating them. The CDR3 runs to 15 residues. The germline V gene has CDR1 MNHNS and CDR2 SASEGT. The record originates from a study of radiation and T cells in renal cell carcinoma. As for time point: baseline pretreatment blood. Regarding treatment: 15 Gy SBRT to primary tumor, nephrectomy 4 weeks later. After SBRT, blood was collected at 2 and 4 weeks, plus baseline.

The TCR sequence derives from a man in his fifties or sixties with renal cell carcinoma. This specimen was blood, taken from a patient whose treatment included radiotherapy and nephrectomy. The V and J genes are TRBV6-1 and TRBJ1-1, with D perhaps matching TRBD1 (5 bases). DNA of the CDR3: TGTGCCAGCAGTGAACTCGGCGGACACAGCACTGAAGCTTTCTTT. Translated: CASSELGGHSTEAFF.